Listed here are 26 T cell receptor beta chains from one sample, sequenced in a study of T cell responses to AZD1222 COVID-19 vaccine. Here immunoSEQ multiplex PCR was the method, and the copy in TCRdb shows in-frame clones only, minus some. Of approximately 140,000 clones in the sample, approximately 92% were seen once. The sequences come from peripheral blood, collected 28 days after the second AZD1222 dose. The origin of the receptors is an adult who received the AZD1222 COVID-19 vaccine.

The CDR3: CASSLSGRAQFF. Written as DNA, the CDR3 is TGTGCCAGCAGCCTTAGCGGGAGGGCTCAGTTCTTC. V gene TRBV7-3 combines with J gene TRBJ2-1, with 11 bases fitting TRBD2. Germline loops: CDR1 SGHTA, CDR2 FQGTGA. Losses at the gene ends were 5 bases for V and 13 bases for J; bases not matched to a gene: 4. The CDR3 totals 12 residues. Full variable domain (rest looked up from reference TRBV7-3 and TRBJ2-1): GAGVSQTPSNKVTEKGKYVELRCDPISGHTALYWYRQSLGQGPEFLIYFQGTGAADDSGLPNDRFFAVRPEGSVSTLKIQRTERGDSAVYLCASSLSGRAQFFGPGTRLTVL.

The V gene is TRBV9, the J gene TRBJ2-1, with 7 bases fitting TRBD2. CDR1 SGDLS and CDR2 YYNGEE come from the germline V gene. V was pared by 0 bases and J by 7 bases, with 16 bases of the junction left unmatched. The CDR3 consists of 18 residues. This CDR3 reads CASSVALATQRVQNEQFF. The CDR3 DNA follows: TGTGCCAGCAGCGTAGCACTAGCGACCCAACGAGTACAGAATGAGCAGTTCTTC. Using reference TRBV9 and TRBJ2-1 for the parts outside the CDR3, the full variable domain is DSGVTQTPKHLITATGQRVTLRCSPRSGDLSVYWYQQSLDQGLQFLIQYYNGEERAKGNILERFSAQQFPDLHSELNLSSLELGDSALYFCASSVALATQRVQNEQFFGPGTRLTVL.

The chain uses TRBV29-1 and TRBJ1-2, with 8 bases lining up with TRBD1. CDR3 length: 13 amino acids. V lost 4 bases to trimming and J lost 6 bases; unmatched junction nucleotides: 7. CDR1 is SQVTM, CDR2 ANQGSEA, per germline. In DNA form, the CDR3 reads TGCAGCGTTGCGTCCCGGGACAGGCATGGCTACACCTTC. Protein sequence: CSVASRDRHGYTF.

V is TRBV19 and J is TRBJ1-1; 8 nucleotides align to TRBD1. Germline assignment: CDR1 LNHDA and CDR2 SQIVND (reference sequence). J lost 2 bases, V lost 5 bases, and 7 bases had no gene match. The CDR3 spans 15 residues. The CDR3 region is CASSGTGTGNTEAFF. The CDR3 DNA sequence: TGTGCCAGTAGTGGGACCGGGACAGGCAACACTGAAGCTTTCTTT.

The chain carries TRBV15 and TRBJ2-5, with D perhaps TRBD2 (5 bases). The CDR3 sequence is 14 residues long. V lost 4 bases and J 5 bases, leaving 14 bases between the germline ends. Germline loops: CDR1 LNHNV, CDR2 YYDKDF (reference sequence). The CDR3 region is CATSNGELGETQYF. CDR3 DNA: TGTGCCACCAGCAACGGGGAGTTAGGGGAGACCCAGTACTTC.

The chain links TRBV6-4 to TRBJ2-3; TRBD2 aligns across 9 bases. Germline-derived CDR1 and CDR2 are MRHNA and SNTAGT. This CDR3 has 15 residues. V lost 0 bases to trimming and J lost 4 bases; unmatched junction nucleotides: 2. CDR3 sequence reads: CASSDSAGGSDTQYF. The CDR3 DNA reads as TGTGCCAGCAGTGACTCGGCGGGAGGGTCAGATACGCAGTATTTT.

The V call is TRBV7-6, the J call TRBJ1-2; 8 bases line up with TRBD1. J gave up 6 bases and V 5 bases, and 5 bases lay outside the gene matches. The CDR3 loop spans 13 amino acids. The germline CDR1 and CDR2 sequences are SGHVS and FNYEAQ. CDR3 sequence: CASSDRGGNGYTF. CDR3 DNA sequence: TGTGCCAGCAGCGACAGGGGAGGGAATGGCTACACCTTC.

The V gene is TRBV6-5, the J gene TRBJ2-7; 7 bases are shared with TRBD1. The CDR3 runs 16 residues. Trimming cost V 4 bases and J 0 bases; bases outside gene matches: 9. From germline, CDR1 is MNHEY and CDR2 SVGAGI. CDR3 bases: TGTGCCAGCAGTTTTTCGACAGGGCTTTTCTCCTACGAGCAGTACTTC. Translation gives CASSFSTGLFSYEQYF.

This sequence joins TRBV5-5 and TRBJ1-1, with no clear D. Germline CDR1 is SGHKS and CDR2 is YYEKEE (reference sequence). The CDR3 runs to 14 residues. Between the trimmed V and J ends, which lost 4 bases and 0 bases, there was a span of 10 bases. Written as DNA, the CDR3 is TGTGCCAGCAGCGAAGTGGGCATGAACACTGAAGCTTTCTTT. This codes for CASSEVGMNTEAFF. The complete variable domain, with remaining parts taken from reference TRBV5-5 and TRBJ1-1, reads DAGVTQSPTHLIKTRGQQVTLRCSPISGHKSVSWYQQVLGQGPQFIFQYYEKEERGRGNFPDRFSARQFPNYSSELNVNALLLGDSALYLCASSEVGMNTEAFFGQGTRLTVV.

The chain employs TRBV11-2 and TRBJ2-1; maybe TRBD2 (6 bases). CDR3 length: 16 amino acids. Between the trimmed V and J ends, which lost 2 bases and 7 bases, there was a span of 18 bases. Germline loops: CDR1 SGHAT, CDR2 FQNNGV. This CDR3 reads CASSLTPPGVANEQFF. CDR3 bases: TGTGCCAGCAGCTTAACCCCCCCGGGAGTTGCGAATGAGCAGTTCTTC.

V usage is TRBV7-3 and J usage is TRBJ2-1; 12 nucleotides match TRBD2. Trimming at V came to 5 bases and at J to 7 bases, leaving 9 bases not matched to a gene. This CDR3 spans 16 amino acids. Germline-derived CDR1 and CDR2 are SGHTA and FQGTGA. Written as DNA, the CDR3 is TGTGCCAGCAGCCTCTCCCGACTAGCGGGAGCAAATGAGCAGTTCTTC. Translation: CASSLSRLAGANEQFF.

The V call is TRBV2, the J call TRBJ1-3, with no clear D. CDR3 length: 16 residues. Germline CDR1 and CDR2: SNHLY and FYNNEI. Trimming shortened V by 2 bases and J by 0 bases, and 11 bases separated the two germline ends. CDR3 sequence: CASSESVGVSGNTIYF. CDR3 DNA sequence: TGTGCCAGCAGTGAAAGTGTCGGGGTCTCTGGAAACACCATATATTTT.

The rearrangement links TRBV24-1 to TRBJ2-1; D call uncertain. The V end lost 5 bases, the J end lost 15 bases, and 19 bases lay between the germline ends. The CDR3 extends over 13 amino acids. Per germline, CDR1 KGHDR and CDR2 SFDVKD. Here the CDR3 DNA reads TGTGCCACCAGTGGAGGAGCCGGAGAGAAGTGGTTCTTC. It translates to CATSGGAGEKWFF.

The chain employs TRBV10-2 and TRBJ2-2; 7 nucleotides match TRBD1. V dropped 0 bases and J dropped 12; count of bases not matched to a gene: 4. The CDR3 spans 13 residues. Germline V gene sequence: CDR1 WSHSY, CDR2 SAAADI. The CDR3 is CASSESLTGKLFF. As DNA, the CDR3 is TGCGCCAGCAGTGAGTCGTTGACAGGGAAGCTGTTTTTT.

This clone is a singleton in its sample. The chain uses TRBV27 and TRBJ2-7; 11 bases align to TRBD1. J gave up 5 bases and V 6 bases, and 9 bases lay outside the gene matches. Per the germline V gene, CDR1 is MNHEY and CDR2 is SMNVEV (reference sequence). The CDR3 runs 15 residues. The DNA of the CDR3 is TGTGCCAGCAGGGGACAGGGGGTGAGGTATGACGAGCAGTACTTC. The encoded protein is CASRGQGVRYDEQYF.

The genes are TRBV4-1 and TRBJ1-5; D uncertain. Trimming stripped 0 bases from V and 6 bases from J, with 6 bases between. The CDR3 covers 13 residues. Germline CDR1 and CDR2: MGHRA and YSYEKL. The CDR3 sequence is CASSQDRGQPQHF. Here the CDR3 DNA reads TGCGCCAGCAGCCAAGATCGGGGTCAGCCCCAGCATTTT.

The rearrangement links TRBV5-1 to TRBJ2-7, with D possibly matching TRBD1 (7 bases). The CDR3 is 14 amino acids. The V gene lost 5 bases and the J gene lost 2 bases, with 14 bases spanning the gap. Germline V gene sequence: CDR1 SGHRS, CDR2 YFSETQ. DNA for the CDR3: TGCGCCAGCAGTGGCCAGGGGGGTACCTACGAGCAGTACTTC. It encodes CASSGQGGTYEQYF.

The chain employs TRBV7-9 and TRBJ1-2, with a tentative D call TRBD1 (6 bases). The CDR3 is 13 amino acids. The germline gives CDR1 SEHNR, CDR2 FQNEAQ (reference sequence). The ends were cut back, 1 base at V and 8 bases at J, with 11 bases in the middle. CDR3 region: CASSLDRAAGYTF. The CDR3 region has the DNA TGTGCCAGCAGCTTAGACAGGGCCGCGGGCTACACCTTC.

The chain carries TRBV24-1 and TRBJ2-2; D uncertain. CDR1 and CDR2 (germline): KGHDR, SFDVKD. CDR3 length: 12 amino acids. Trimming removed 5 bases from V and 4 bases from J, with 4 bases in between. For the CDR3, the DNA is TGTGCCACCAGTGTAAGCACCGGGGAGCTGTTTTTT. Translating it yields CATSVSTGELFF.

The rearrangement joins TRBV5-1 to TRBJ1-2, with a possible D match to TRBD1 (6 bases). Trimming stripped 4 bases from V and 2 bases from J, with 12 bases between. CDR1 is SGHRS and CDR2 is YFSETQ in the germline V gene. CDR3 size: 14 residues. In DNA form, the CDR3 reads TGCGCCAGCAGCCTCTCCGGGACAAACTATGGCTACACCTTC. Its translation is CASSLSGTNYGYTF.

The J gene is TRBJ1-3, the V gene TRBV23-1; D is undetermined. TRBV23-1 is designated an ORF whose function remains uncertain. V shed 4 bases and J shed 10 bases, with 23 bases lying between them. CDR3 length: 16 amino acids. In DNA, the CDR3 is TGCGCCAGCAGTCCCCAGACGGGGTACTACGGAGGGACCATATATTTT. As protein: CASSPQTGYYGGTIYF.

The V call is TRBV3-1 (or the pseudogene TRBV3-2), the J call TRBJ2-3; TRBD1 matches at 10 bases. The CDR3 extends over 15 amino acids. Germline V gives CDR1 LGHDT, CDR2 YNNKEL (reference sequence). V gave up 3 bases and J gave up 5 bases; unmatched junction bases: 5. For the CDR3, the DNA is TGTGCCAGCAGCCAGACCGGGACAGGGGAAGATACGCAGTATTTT. Translation: CASSQTGTGEDTQYF.

The rearrangement uses TRBV18 and TRBJ2-2; D remains ambiguous. CDR3 length equals 12 residues. The V gene lost 3 bases and the J gene lost 5 bases, with 4 bases spanning the gap. Germline loops: CDR1 KGHSH, CDR2 LQKENI. This CDR3 is CASSPGTGELFF. CDR3 bases: TGTGCCAGCTCACCGGGGACCGGGGAGCTGTTTTTT. The full variable domain, completed using reference TRBV18 and TRBJ2-2, is NAGVMQNPRHLVRRRGQEARLRCSPMKGHSHVYWYRQLPEEGLKFMVYLQKENIIDESGMPKERFSAEFPKEGPSILRIQQVVRGDSAAYFCASSPGTGELFFGEGSRLTVL.

This chain joins TRBV12-3 or TRBV12-4 and TRBJ2-3; no clear D. V was clipped by 6 bases and J by 6 bases, with 10 bases between them. The CDR3 consists of 12 residues. The CDR3 here is CASSTVRDTQYF. Here the CDR3 DNA reads TGTGCCAGCAGCACAGTACGGGATACGCAGTATTTT.

This clone occurred a few times. The chain employs TRBV6-2 or TRBV6-3 and TRBJ2-6; D is possibly TRBD2 (5 bases). There are 17 residues in the CDR3. Trimming took off 5 bases at V and 0 bases at J, with 14 bases between the two ends. Per germline, CDR1 MNHEY and CDR2 SVGEGT. The CDR3 reads CASSTGESSSGANVLTF. CDR3 DNA: TGTGCCAGCAGTACCGGGGAGTCGAGCTCTGGGGCCAACGTCCTGACTTTC.

This clone was observed a few times. V and J are TRBV5-8 and TRBJ1-5; D unresolved. The CDR3 runs to 17 residues. Germline values: CDR1 SGHTS, CDR2 YDEGEE. Trimming took off 0 bases at V and 1 base at J, with 14 bases between the two ends. The CDR3 nucleotides are TGTGCCAGCAGCTTGGATGTAGGGAGATGGAGCAATCAGCCCCAGCATTTT. This sequence encodes CASSLDVGRWSNQPQHF.